This T cell receptor beta chain comes out of a study of immune cell composition in non-small cell lung cancer (dated by TCRdb to 2016 to 2017). For the wider study: To assign histologic subtype, which was mostly lung adenocarcinoma or squamous cell carcinoma, H&E was combined with p63, CK5, Napsin A and TTF-1 immunohistochemistry. Adaptive Biotechnologies TCR-beta sequencing was carried out on some 35 paired NSCLC tumour and non-adjacent lung specimens, as well as on about two dozen tumour-only specimens. For supplementary cohort #1, made up of 10 lung adenocarcinoma cases, paired tumour/lung TCR-beta sequencing was done and TIL populations were generated so that tumour reactivity could be assessed. Four tumour specimens with TCR-beta data were rare histological subtypes and were excluded from the subtype comparisons. Summary of the overall study and its limitations: Tumour-associated clones >0.5% occurred in nearly half of NSCLC cases: around 32% of adenocarcinomas versus around 75% of squamous carcinomas. Smoking pack-years did not significantly correlate with tumour TCR-beta clonality. The reactivity cohort contained only 10 cases, and the tumour-reactive clones were not shown to have sequences in common with the dominant in vivo tumour-associated clones. In fewer than 12 adenocarcinoma cases, maximal tumour-associated clone frequency correlated strongly with TIL tumour reactivity, whereas overall clonality did not.

CDR3 length: 12 amino acids, cysteine to phenylalanine. Only the CDR3 portion is preserved as DNA: 36 bases, with reading frame beginning at the first base. V gives up 3 bases and J gives up 6 bases, and the segment between their germline ends measures 11 bases. The germline V gene encodes CDR1 GTSNPN and CDR2 SVGIG (reference sequence). Normal lung samples came from the same patient and consisted of non-adjacent lung tissue collected as far from the tumour as possible, at a distance of at least 3 cm. Genomic DNA was extracted with the QIAamp DNA kit from frozen aliquots of unsorted single-cell suspensions. Tissues arrived within 2 hours after resection and were immediately processed into single-cell suspensions. Tissue was mechanically dissociated and enzymatically digested with DNase I, collagenase I and hyaluronidase for approximately 32 minutes at 37 °C, then filtered and RBC-lysed. A two-step multiplex PCR amplified TCR-beta CDR3 regions from genomic DNA, and the second step of the PCR added Illumina-compatible adaptors. TCR-beta immunosequencing was performed on an Illumina platform as a commercial immunoSEQ service. The paper's data handling went like this. Two measures summarised the repertoires: productive clonality, and Top 10 Clones, meaning the percentage of T-cell templates coming from the ten most frequent sequences. Values for productive clonality spanned 0 to 1, where a value of 1 indicated a monoclonal population. Tumour-associated clones, identified using log10 scatter plots, were defined as sequences that made up at least 0.1% of tumour T-cell templates and were not found in the matched non-adjacent lung. Two-group comparisons used Student's t-tests, stages used ANOVA, and relationships used linear regression, analysed in GraphPad Prism7 and R. The source is immuneACCESS, and TCRdb retained only in-frame sequences with V and J called. Part of the clones is not carried over; for the studies checked, unresolved V genes explain less than half of this, and the remainder is unexplained. That table is the source of V, J and clone size, and D and trimming were worked out from the DNA. A total of roughly 6,300 clones appear in this sample, about two thirds of them only once. The ten top clones hold about 6% of the sample.

Concerning this clone itself: No antigen is known for it. The input lacks base qualities; no much larger clone sits a single base away.

The material sequenced was non-adjacent lung tissue. The receptor's source is a human donor with non-small cell lung cancer. The chain couples TRBV30 to TRBJ1-1; a weak D assignment points to TRBD1 (6 bases agree). The nucleotides read TGTGCCTGGAGCGAGGACAGCGCTGAAGCTTTCTTT. Its protein product is CAWSEDSAEAFF.